These T cell receptor beta chains were read from a single sample in a study of blood T cell repertoires in COVID-19. Clones were sequenced by immunoSEQ multiplex PCR, and TCRdb holds only the in-frame ones, with some missing. The sample has around 300,000 clones, around 90% seen once. Sequencing was carried out using peripheral blood. The receptors were sampled from a woman aged 50 to 60 with COVID-19, enrolled during active disease. The CDR3 runs from the conserved cysteine through the conserved F or W. A D gene is named only where the DNA matches it firmly. Clone size is shown for a subset of rows, as once, few, many or a class of expanded clone.

j_call d_call clone_size v_call cdr3_aa cdr3_nt
TRBJ2-3 TRBD2 . TRBV6-6 CASSHRGGVSTDTQYF TGTGCCAGCAGTCACCGGGGGGGTGTAAGCACAGATACGCAGTATTTT
TRBJ2-3 TRBD1 . TRBV19 CASSIGDSFTDTQYF TGTGCCAGTAGTATTGGGGACAGCTTCACAGATACGCAGTATTTT
TRBJ1-2 . . TRBV12-1 CASTPIYYGYTF TGTGCCAGCACTCCTATATACTATGGCTACACCTTC
TRBJ1-5 . . TRBV11-3 CASSFDGNQPQHF TGTGCCAGCAGCTTCGACGGGAATCAGCCCCAGCATTTT
TRBJ1-5 . . TRBV24-1 CATSSQGSNQPQHF TGTGCCACCAGTTCTCAGGGGTCAAATCAGCCCCAGCATTTT
TRBJ2-7 . . TRBV6-5 CASRDSASYEQYF TGTGCCAGCAGGGACAGTGCCTCCTACGAGCAGTACTTC
TRBJ2-1 TRBD1 . TRBV19 CASSRDSYNEQFF TGTGCCAGTAGCAGGGACAGCTACAATGAGCAGTTCTTC
TRBJ1-2 . . TRBV6-1 CASSEPSGRKYGYTF TGTGCCAGCAGTGAGCCCTCTGGCAGAAAATATGGCTACACCTTC
TRBJ1-1 TRBD1 . TRBV11-2 CASSLIRTGEAFF TGTGCCAGCAGCCTAATCAGGACAGGTGAAGCTTTCTTT
TRBJ2-7 TRBD2 . TRBV6-1 CASKIERDSYEQYF TGTGCCAGCAAGATCGAGCGGGACTCCTACGAGCAGTACTTC
TRBJ2-1 . . TRBV7-3 CASSSGWGQFF TGTGCCAGCAGCTCAGGGTGGGGGCAGTTCTTC
TRBJ1-4 TRBD1 . TRBV2 CASRGRTGALWDYGKLFF TGTGCCAGCAGGGGCCGGACAGGGGCCTTATGGGATTACGGAAAACTGTTTTTT
TRBJ2-5 . . TRBV6-5 CATTPGGGETQYF TGTGCCACCACACCGGGGGGCGGGGAGACCCAGTACTTC
TRBJ2-1 TRBD1 . TRBV28 CASRTGTGGISYNEQFF TGTGCCAGCAGGACCGGGACAGGGGGCATCTCCTACAATGAGCAGTTCTTC
TRBJ1-1 . . TRBV12-3/TRBV12-4 CASSFRVGTEAFF TGTGCCAGCAGTTTCAGGGTGGGCACTGAAGCTTTCTTT
TRBJ2-1 TRBD2 . TRBV9 CASSVGLIFSGSIGEQFF TGTGCCAGCAGCGTAGGGCTCATTTTTAGCGGGAGTATCGGTGAGCAGTTCTTC
TRBJ2-1 . . TRBV11-3 CASSLDSYNEQFF TGTGCCAGCAGCTTAGACAGCTACAATGAGCAGTTCTTC
TRBJ1-4 TRBD1 . TRBV3-1/TRBV3-2 CASSQATGQNEKLFF TGTGCCAGCAGCCAAGCGACAGGGCAAAATGAAAAACTGTTTTTT
TRBJ2-5 . . TRBV5-3 CARSLCGVRGQLSGETQYF TGTGCCAGAAGCTTGTGTGGAGTCAGGGGACAATTATCGGGGGAGACCCAGTACTTC
TRBJ2-7 TRBD2 . TRBV7-9 CASSYGTSGRSSYEQYF TGTGCCAGCAGCTACGGGACTAGCGGGAGATCCTCCTACGAGCAGTACTTC
TRBJ2-2 TRBD1 . TRBV7-3 CASSSDGTGNYGELFF TGTGCCAGCAGCTCAGACGGGACAGGCAATTACGGGGAGCTGTTTTTT
TRBJ1-5 . . TRBV3-1/TRBV3-2 CASSQAGRDSNQPQHF TGTGCCAGCAGCCAAGCGGGTAGAGATAGCAATCAGCCCCAGCATTTT
TRBJ1-4 . . TRBV5-8 CASSRGRKANEKLFF TGTGCCAGCAGCAGGGGTAGGAAGGCTAATGAAAAACTGTTTTTT
TRBJ1-1 . . TRBV7-2 CASSFRQALNTEAFF TGTGCCAGCAGCTTCCGACAGGCCCTGAACACTGAAGCTTTCTTT
TRBJ2-2 . once TRBV15 CATSRAISRGTGELFF TGTGCCACCAGCAGAGCGATCTCTCGGGGCACCGGGGAGCTGTTTTTT
TRBJ2-5 TRBD2 . TRBV10-3 CAISTPSLAGSAERETQYF TGTGCCATCAGTACCCCCTCACTAGCGGGATCGGCGGAGCGGGAGACCCAGTACTTC